This TCR beta chain is drawn from a study of T cells in Graves' hyperthyroidism and ophthalmopathy. Study-level points and caveats: Most expanded thyroid clonotypes above 0.001 recurred in blood. Prediction of ophthalmopathy progression came a median approximately 6.6 months pre-onset.

Lactation, pregnancy, other autoimmune disease or uncontrolled infection led to exclusion of patients. Regarding this clonotype: Its antigen is as yet unknown.

TCR beta CDR3 region amplification was performed from RNA transcripts. HTBI primers were employed in a first-round RT-PCR of the TCR CDR3. TCRdb passed the multiplex PCR reads through MiXCR, listing each CDR3 protein once. In the table there are around 340,000 distinct CDR3 sequences, 15% to 20% of which are singletons. The CDR3 has 17 amino acids. Unmatched junction bases numbered 10, after V lost 5 bases and J lost 5 bases. This TCR came from a woman aged 45-59 years with Graves' hyperthyroidism. V gene TRBV12-3 or TRBV12-4 combines with J gene TRBJ2-5; TRBD2 aligns across 14 bases. The sequencing sample was made of blood. CDR3 sequence: CASSARLAGGVRETQYF. The CDR3 bases are TGTGCCAGCAGTGCCCGACTAGCGGGAGGGGTACGGGAGACCCAGTACTTC.